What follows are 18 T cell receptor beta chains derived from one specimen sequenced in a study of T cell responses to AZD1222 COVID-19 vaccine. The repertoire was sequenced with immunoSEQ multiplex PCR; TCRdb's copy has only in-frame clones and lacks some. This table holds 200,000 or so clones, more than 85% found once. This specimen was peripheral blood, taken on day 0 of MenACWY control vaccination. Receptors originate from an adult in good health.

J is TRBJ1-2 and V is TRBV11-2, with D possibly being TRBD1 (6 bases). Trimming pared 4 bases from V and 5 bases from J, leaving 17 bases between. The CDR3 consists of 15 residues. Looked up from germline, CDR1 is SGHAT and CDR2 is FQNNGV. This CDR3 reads CASSSGLQGRYGYTF. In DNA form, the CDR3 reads TGTGCCAGCAGCTCGGGATTACAGGGACGTTATGGCTACACCTTC. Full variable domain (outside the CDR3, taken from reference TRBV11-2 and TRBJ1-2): EAGVAQSPRYKIIEKRQSVAFWCNPISGHATLYWYQQILGQGPKLLIQFQNNGVVDDSQLPKDRFSAERLKGVDSTLKIQPAKLEDSAVYLCASSSGLQGRYGYTFGSGTRLTVV.

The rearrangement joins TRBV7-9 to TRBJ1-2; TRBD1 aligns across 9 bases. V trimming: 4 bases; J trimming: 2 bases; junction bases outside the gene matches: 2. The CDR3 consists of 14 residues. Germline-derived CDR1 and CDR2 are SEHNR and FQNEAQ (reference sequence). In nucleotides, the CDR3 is TGTGCCAGCAGCTCCGGACAGGGGAACTATGGCTACACCTTC. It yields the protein CASSSGQGNYGYTF.

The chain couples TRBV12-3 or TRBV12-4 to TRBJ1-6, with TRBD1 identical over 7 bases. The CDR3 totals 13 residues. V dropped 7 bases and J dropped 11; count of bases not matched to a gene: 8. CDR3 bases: TGTGCCAGCAATGTGGGACAGCGGGCACCCCTCCACTTT. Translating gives CASNVGQRAPLHF.

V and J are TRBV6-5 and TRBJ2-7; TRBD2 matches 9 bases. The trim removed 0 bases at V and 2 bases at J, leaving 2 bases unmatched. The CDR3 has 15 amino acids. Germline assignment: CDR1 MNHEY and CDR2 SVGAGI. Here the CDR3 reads CASSYSQRGAYEQYF. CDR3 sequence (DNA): TGTGCCAGCAGTTACTCACAGCGGGGGGCCTACGAGCAGTACTTC.

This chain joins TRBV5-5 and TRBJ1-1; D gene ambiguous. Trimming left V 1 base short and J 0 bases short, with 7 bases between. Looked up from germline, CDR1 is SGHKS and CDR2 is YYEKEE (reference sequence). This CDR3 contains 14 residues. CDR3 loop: CASSLFGVNTEAFF. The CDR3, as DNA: TGTGCCAGCAGCTTGTTCGGGGTGAACACTGAAGCTTTCTTT. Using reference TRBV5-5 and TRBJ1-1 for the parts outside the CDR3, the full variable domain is DAGVTQSPTHLIKTRGQQVTLRCSPISGHKSVSWYQQVLGQGPQFIFQYYEKEERGRGNFPDRFSARQFPNYSSELNVNALLLGDSALYLCASSLFGVNTEAFFGQGTRLTVV.

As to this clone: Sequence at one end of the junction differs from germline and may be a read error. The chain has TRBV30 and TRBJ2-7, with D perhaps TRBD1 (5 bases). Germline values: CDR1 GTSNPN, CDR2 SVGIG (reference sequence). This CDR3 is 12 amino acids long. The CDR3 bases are TGTACCTGGAGTACCTCAGGGCTCGAGCAGTACTTC. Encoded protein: CTWSTSGLEQYF.

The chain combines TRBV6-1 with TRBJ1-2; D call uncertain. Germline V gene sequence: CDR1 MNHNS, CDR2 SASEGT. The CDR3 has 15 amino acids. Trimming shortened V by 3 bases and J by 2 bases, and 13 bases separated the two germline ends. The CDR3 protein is CASSDRRGLNYGYTF. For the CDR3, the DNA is TGTGCCAGCAGTGACAGGCGGGGTCTGAACTATGGCTACACCTTC.

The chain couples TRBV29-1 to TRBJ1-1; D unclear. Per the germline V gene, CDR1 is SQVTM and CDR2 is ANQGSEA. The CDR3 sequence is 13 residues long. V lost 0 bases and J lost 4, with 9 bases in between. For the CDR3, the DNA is TGCAGCGTTGAAGATAGGAGGGCCACTGAAGCTTTCTTT. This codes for CSVEDRRATEAFF.

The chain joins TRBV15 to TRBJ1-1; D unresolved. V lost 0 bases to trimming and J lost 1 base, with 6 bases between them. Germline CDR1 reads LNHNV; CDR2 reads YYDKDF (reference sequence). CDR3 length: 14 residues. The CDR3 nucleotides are TGTGCCACCAGCAGAGAACGCGGGAACACTGAAGCTTTCTTT. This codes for CATSRERGNTEAFF.

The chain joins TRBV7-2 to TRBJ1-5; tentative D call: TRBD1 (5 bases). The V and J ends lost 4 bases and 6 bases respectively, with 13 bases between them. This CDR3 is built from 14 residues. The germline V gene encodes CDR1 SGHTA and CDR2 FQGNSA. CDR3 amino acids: CASSSDPRVQPQHF. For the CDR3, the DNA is TGTGCCAGCAGCTCGGACCCCAGGGTTCAGCCCCAGCATTTT.

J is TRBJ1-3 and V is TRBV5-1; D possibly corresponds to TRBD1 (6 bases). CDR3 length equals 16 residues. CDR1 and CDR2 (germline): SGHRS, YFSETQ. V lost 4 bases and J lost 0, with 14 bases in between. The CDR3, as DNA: TGCGCCAGCAGCCCGACAGGACTCCTCTCTGGAAACACCATATATTTT. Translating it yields CASSPTGLLSGNTIYF. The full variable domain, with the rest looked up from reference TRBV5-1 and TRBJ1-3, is KAGVTQTPRYLIKTRGQQVTLSCSPISGHRSVSWYQQTPGQGLQFLFEYFSETQRNKGNFPGRFSGRQFSNSRSEMNVSTLELGDSALYLCASSPTGLLSGNTIYFGEGSWLTVV.

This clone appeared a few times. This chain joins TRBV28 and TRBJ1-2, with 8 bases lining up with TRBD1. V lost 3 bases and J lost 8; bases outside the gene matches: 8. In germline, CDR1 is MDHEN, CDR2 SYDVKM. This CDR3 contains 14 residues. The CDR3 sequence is CASSLRQGINGYTF. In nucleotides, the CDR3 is TGTGCCAGCAGTTTGCGACAGGGGATAAACGGCTACACCTTC.

As DNA, the CDR3 is TGTGCCAGCAGCCCCCGGACAGAGTATGGCTACACCTTC. This encodes CASSPRTEYGYTF. This rearrangement joins TRBV3-1 (or the pseudogene TRBV3-2) to TRBJ1-2; perhaps TRBD1 as D (6 bases). Germline lookup yields CDR1 LGHDT and CDR2 YNNKEL (reference sequence). Deletions cut 4 bases from V and 5 bases from J, with 11 bases between. The CDR3 is 13 residues long.

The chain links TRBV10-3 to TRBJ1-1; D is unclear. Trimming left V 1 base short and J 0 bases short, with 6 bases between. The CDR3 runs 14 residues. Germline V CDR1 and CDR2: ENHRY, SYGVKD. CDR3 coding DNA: TGTGCCATCAGTGAGTTAGACTTGAACACTGAAGCTTTCTTT. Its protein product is CAISELDLNTEAFF.

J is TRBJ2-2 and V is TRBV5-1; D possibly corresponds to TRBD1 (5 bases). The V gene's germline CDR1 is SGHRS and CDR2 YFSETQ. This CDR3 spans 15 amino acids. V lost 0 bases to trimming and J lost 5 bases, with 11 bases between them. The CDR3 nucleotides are TGCGCCAGCAGCTTGGGACAGTGGCGAACCGGGGAGCTGTTTTTT. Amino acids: CASSLGQWRTGELFF.

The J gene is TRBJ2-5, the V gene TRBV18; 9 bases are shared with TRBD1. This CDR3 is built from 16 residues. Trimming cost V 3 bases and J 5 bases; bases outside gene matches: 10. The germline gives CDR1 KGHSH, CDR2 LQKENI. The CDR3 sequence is CASSPRGQGPSETQYF. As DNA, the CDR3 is TGTGCCAGCTCACCTCGGGGACAGGGCCCGAGTGAGACCCAGTACTTC.

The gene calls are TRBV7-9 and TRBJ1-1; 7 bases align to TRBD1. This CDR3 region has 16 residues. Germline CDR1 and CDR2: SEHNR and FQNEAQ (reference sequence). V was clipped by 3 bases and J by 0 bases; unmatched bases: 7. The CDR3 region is CASSLGQPPMNTEAFF. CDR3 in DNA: TGTGCCAGCAGCTTGGGACAGCCACCTATGAACACTGAAGCTTTCTTT. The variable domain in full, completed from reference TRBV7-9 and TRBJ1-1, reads DTGVSQNPRHKITKRGQNVTFRCDPISEHNRLYWYRQTLGQGPEFLTYFQNEAQLEKSRLLSDRFSAERPKGSFSTLEIQRTEQGDSAMYLCASSLGQPPMNTEAFFGQGTRLTVV.

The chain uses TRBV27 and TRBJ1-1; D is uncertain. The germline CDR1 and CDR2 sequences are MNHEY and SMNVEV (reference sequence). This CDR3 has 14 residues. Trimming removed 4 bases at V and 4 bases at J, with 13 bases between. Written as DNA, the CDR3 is TGTGCCAGCAGTTCCTTTCCAACAGTCACTGAAGCTTTCTTT. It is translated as CASSSFPTVTEAFF.